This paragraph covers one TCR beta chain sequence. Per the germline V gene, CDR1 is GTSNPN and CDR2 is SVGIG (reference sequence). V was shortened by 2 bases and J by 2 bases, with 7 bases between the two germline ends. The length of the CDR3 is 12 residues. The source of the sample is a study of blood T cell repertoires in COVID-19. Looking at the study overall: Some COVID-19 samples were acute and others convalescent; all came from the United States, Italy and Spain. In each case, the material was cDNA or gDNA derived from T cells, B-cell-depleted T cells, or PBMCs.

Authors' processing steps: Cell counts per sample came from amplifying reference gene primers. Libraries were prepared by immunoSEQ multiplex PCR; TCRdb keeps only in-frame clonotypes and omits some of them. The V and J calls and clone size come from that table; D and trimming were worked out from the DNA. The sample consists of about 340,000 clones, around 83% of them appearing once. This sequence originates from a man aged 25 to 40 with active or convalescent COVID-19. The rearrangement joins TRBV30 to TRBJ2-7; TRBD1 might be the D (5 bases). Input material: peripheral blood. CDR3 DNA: TGTGCCTGGAGTCAGGGCCCCTACGAGCAGTACTTC. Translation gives CAWSQGPYEQYF. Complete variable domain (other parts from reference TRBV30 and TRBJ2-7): SQTIHQWPATLVQPVGSPLSLECTVEGTSNPNLYWYRQAAGRGLQLLFYSVGIGQISSEVPQNLSASRPQDRQFILSSKKLLLSDSGFYLCAWSQGPYEQYFGPGTRLTVT.